Below, 25 T cell receptor beta chains from the same sample are listed, as sequenced in a study of breast tumors, draining lymph nodes, adjacent tissues. TCRdb processed the multiplex PCR reads anew with MiXCR; each CDR3 protein has one entry. The table shows some 150,000 distinct CDR3 sequences, with approximately 30% occurring only once. Samples came from axillary lymph nodes draining the breast cancer. Input material: axillary lymph node tissue. Receptor source: a female donor with breast cancer. Some clones in this sample may be carry-over from other donors' samples.

The chain carries TRBV9 and TRBJ2-6, with a tentative D call TRBD1 (5 bases). The CDR3 sequence is 18 residues long. The ends were cut back, 0 bases at V and 4 bases at J, with 17 bases in the middle. Germline lookup yields CDR1 SGDLS and CDR2 YYNGEE. CDR3 in amino acids: CASSVGSGALPGANVLTF. DNA for the CDR3: TGTGCCAGCAGCGTAGGGTCTGGGGCCCTACCCGGGGCCAACGTCCTGACTTTC.

This clonotype was recorded many times. This chain uses TRBV11-2 with TRBJ2-5; 8 bases are shared with TRBD1. This CDR3 contains 14 residues. The V gene's germline CDR1 is SGHAT and CDR2 FQNNGV. Trimming at V came to 5 bases and at J to 4 bases, leaving 6 bases not matched to a gene. The DNA for the CDR3 is TGTGCCAGCAGCCCCCAGGGGGCGGGAGAGACCCAGTACTTC. Residues: CASSPQGAGETQYF. The complete variable domain, with remaining parts taken from reference TRBV11-2 and TRBJ2-5, reads EAGVAQSPRYKIIEKRQSVAFWCNPISGHATLYWYQQILGQGPKLLIQFQNNGVVDDSQLPKDRFSAERLKGVDSTLKIQPAKLEDSAVYLCASSPQGAGETQYFGPGTRLLVL.

This clonotype was seen at least ten times. The rearrangement joins TRBV7-3 to TRBJ2-3; 14 bases agree with TRBD2. CDR3 size: 18 residues. Germline V gene sequence: CDR1 SGHTA, CDR2 FQGTGA. V lost 5 bases to trimming and J lost 1 base; unmatched junction nucleotides: 8. This CDR3 reads CASSPAGLAGGGTDTQYF. CDR3 coding DNA: TGTGCCAGCAGCCCAGCTGGACTAGCGGGAGGAGGCACAGATACGCAGTATTTT.

The rearrangement uses TRBV7-3 and TRBJ2-3; D not resolved. The end of the DNA is better explained by TRBJ1-5, so the J call may be wrong. In germline, CDR1 is SGHTA, CDR2 FQGTGA. The CDR3 has 14 residues. DNA for the CDR3: TGTGCCAGCAGCTTAACCCAACGAGCAGATAGGCAGCATTTT. Translation gives CASSLTQRADRQHF.

This clonotype showed up many times. Here the CDR3 reads CATRSSANYEQYF. The CDR3 DNA follows: TGTGCCACCCGGTCGTCGGCAAACTACGAGCAGTACTTC. The chain has TRBV6-5 and TRBJ2-7; D remains ambiguous. CDR1 MNHEY and CDR2 SVGAGI come from the germline V gene. This CDR3 has 13 amino acids. The V end was cut by 10 bases, the J end by 3 bases, with 16 bases between.

Only a few counts were recorded for this clonotype. One end of the junction fails to match germline, which may point to a read error. The V and J genes are TRBV9 and TRBJ1-5; 7 bases are a match to TRBD1. The germline V gene encodes CDR1 SGDLS and CDR2 YYNGEE. This CDR3 is built from 15 residues. The CDR3 DNA reads as TGTGCCAGCAGCGCGGAGGGGGCTAGCAATCAGCCCCCGCATTTT. Encoded protein: CASSAEGASNQPPHF.

This chain joins TRBV7-2 and TRBJ1-5; 8 bases align to TRBD1. After removal of 5 bases from V and 7 bases from J, the junction contained 16 bases not matched to a gene. The germline V gene encodes CDR1 SGHTA and CDR2 FQGNSA. CDR3 length equals 17 residues. The CDR3 reads CASSQDPPQGAWQPQHF. The CDR3 DNA reads TGTGCCAGCAGCCAAGATCCCCCGCAGGGGGCATGGCAGCCCCAGCATTTT.

On this clonotype itself: The missing conserved phenylalanine or tryptophan at the end of this CDR3 makes a read error likely. The chain links TRBV20-1 to TRBJ1-5; TRBD1 matches at 12 bases. Per germline, CDR1 DFQATT and CDR2 SNEGSKA (reference sequence). V lost 5 bases to trimming and J lost 6 bases; unmatched junction nucleotides: 8. CDR3 size: 15 residues. Written as DNA, the CDR3 is TGCAGTGCTGAAGAAGGGACAGGGGGCGGTCAGCCCCAGCATATT. Protein sequence: CSAEEGTGGGQPQHI.

The rearrangement links TRBV20-1 to TRBJ2-3, with 9 nucleotides matching TRBD2. Per the germline V gene, CDR1 is DFQATT and CDR2 is SNEGSKA (reference sequence). The CDR3 covers 12 residues. With 3 bases clipped from V and 11 bases from J, the junction kept 6 bases outside the gene matches. The DNA of the CDR3 is TGCAGTGCTAGGGGACTAGCCAATGAGCAGTATTTT. Amino acids: CSARGLANEQYF.

This clonotype showed up many times. The V gene is TRBV6-4, the J gene TRBJ2-1; D possibly matches TRBD1 or TRBD2 (5 bases each). Between the trimmed V and J ends, which lost 4 bases and 7 bases, there was a span of 17 bases. Germline values: CDR1 MRHNA, CDR2 SNTAGT. The CDR3 extends over 15 amino acids. CDR3 protein: CASSARPGTANEQFF. The CDR3 nucleotides are TGTGCCAGCAGTGCCCGGCCTGGGACGGCAAATGAGCAGTTCTTC.

In its sample, this clonotype was seen a few times. This could be a read error, since a much larger clone is one nucleotide away. The V and J genes are TRBV9 and TRBJ2-1; 9 positions agree with TRBD2. V shed 4 bases and J 6 bases; nucleotides not matched to a gene: 17. The germline V gene has CDR1 SGDLS and CDR2 YYNGEE. The CDR3 extends over 18 amino acids. The CDR3 region has the DNA TGTGCCAGCAGCCCACCAATCCCATCTAGCGGGGACTCCAATGAGCAGTTCTTC. This translates into CASSPPIPSSGDSNEQFF.

The CDR3 bases are TGTGCCACCAGAAATAGCGGGGGGAACTCCTACAATGAGCAGTTCTTC. Translating it yields CATRNSGGNSYNEQFF. The chain employs TRBV24-1 and TRBJ2-1, with 10 positions matching TRBD2. V lost 7 bases, J lost 0 bases, and 5 bases stayed unmatched. The germline V gene encodes CDR1 KGHDR and CDR2 SFDVKD. The CDR3 totals 16 residues.

In this sample, this clonotype turned up many times. The J gene is TRBJ2-2, the V gene TRBV19, with 10 bases lining up with TRBD1. CDR3 length: 15 amino acids. V was clipped by 6 bases and J by 6 bases; unmatched bases: 7. Germline V CDR1 and CDR2: LNHDA, SQIVND (reference sequence). This CDR3 is CASSDRGRTSGELFF. As DNA, the CDR3 is TGTGCCAGTAGCGACAGGGGGCGAACGTCCGGGGAGCTGTTTTTT. Complete variable domain (other parts from reference TRBV19 and TRBJ2-2): DGGITQSPKYLFRKEGQNVTLSCEQNLNHDAMYWYRQDPGQGLRLIYYSQIVNDFQKGDIAEGYSVSREKKESFPLTVTSAQKNPTAFYLCASSDRGRTSGELFFGEGSRLTVL.

This chain connects TRBV7-3 to TRBJ2-7; tentative D call: TRBD1 (5 bases). Trimming stripped 2 bases from V and 2 bases from J, with 10 bases between. Germline assignment: CDR1 SGHTA and CDR2 FQGTGA. The CDR3 length is 14 residues. The CDR3 sequence: CASSLEETAYEQYF. The CDR3 DNA reads as TGTGCCAGCAGCTTAGAGGAGACAGCCTACGAGCAGTACTTC.

With regard to this clonotype: This clone may be a read error of a much larger clone one base away. The chain is built from TRBV6-1 and TRBJ2-7; D remains unclear. V was cut by 1 base and J by 2 bases, with 9 bases left in between. Germline values: CDR1 MNHNS, CDR2 SASEGT. CDR3 length: 14 amino acids. In nucleotides, the CDR3 is TGTGCCAGCAGTGAAGTTATTGACCCCTACGAGCAGTACTTC. Translated: CASSEVIDPYEQYF.

Many counts were recorded for this clonotype. This chain uses TRBV5-6 with TRBJ2-1; 8 bases align to TRBD2. CDR3 length equals 15 residues. CDR1 SGHDT and CDR2 YYEEEE come from the germline V gene. The trim removed 4 bases at V and 5 bases at J, leaving 8 bases unmatched. This CDR3 is CASSLDPSGHNEQFF. The CDR3 coding sequence is TGTGCCAGCAGCCTTGATCCTAGCGGGCACAATGAGCAGTTCTTC. Looking up the rest from reference TRBV5-6 and TRBJ2-1 gives the full variable domain: DAGVTQSPTHLIKTRGQQVTLRCSPKSGHDTVSWYQQALGQGPQFIFQYYEEEERQRGNFPDRFSGHQFPNYSSELNVNALLLGDSALYLCASSLDPSGHNEQFFGPGTRLTVL.

There are many counts of this clonotype. This sequence joins TRBV5-1 and TRBJ1-3; the match to TRBD1 covers 7 bases. CDR1 SGHRS and CDR2 YFSETQ come from the germline V gene. The ends lost 0 bases at V and 4 bases at J; junction bases unmatched: 7. The CDR3 has 16 amino acids. Here the CDR3 DNA reads TGCGCCAGCAGCTTGGGCGACAGGGTCTTGGGAAACACCATATATTTT. Translation: CASSLGDRVLGNTIYF.

For this clonotype: A much larger clone differs by one base, so this may be a read error. The gene calls are TRBV3-1 and TRBJ2-5; D perhaps matches TRBD2 (6 bases). Looked up from germline, CDR1 is LGHDT and CDR2 is YNNKEL (reference sequence). The CDR3 consists of 15 residues. The CDR3 DNA sequence: TGTGCCAGCAGCCAAGATCTTGGGCCTCGGGAGACCCGGTACTTC. Translated, it gives CASSQDLGPRETRYF.

This chain joins TRBV7-9 and TRBJ1-4, with a weak D call TRBD1 (6 bases). The V gene lost 4 bases and the J gene lost 11 bases, with 26 bases spanning the gap. Germline V gene lookup returns CDR1 SEHNR and CDR2 FQNEAQ (reference sequence). There are 17 residues in the CDR3. The CDR3: CASSSLRQALSGAKLFF. DNA of the CDR3: TGTGCCAGCAGCTCATTAAGACAGGCCCTCTCTGGGGCCAAACTGTTTTTT.

This chain connects TRBV5-5 to TRBJ2-1; no firm D call. The CDR3 runs to 16 residues. Looked up from germline, CDR1 is SGHKS and CDR2 is YYEKEE (reference sequence). Trimming stripped 3 bases from V and 8 bases from J, with 21 bases between. The CDR3 bases are TGTGCCAGCAGCTCCCGCCAGCCGGGCTGCCTTGATGAGCAGTTCTTC. Translating it yields CASSSRQPGCLDEQFF. Based on the CDR3 plus reference TRBV5-5 and TRBJ2-1, the full variable domain is DAGVTQSPTHLIKTRGQQVTLRCSPISGHKSVSWYQQVLGQGPQFIFQYYEKEERGRGNFPDRFSARQFPNYSSELNVNALLLGDSALYLCASSSRQPGCLDEQFFGPGTRLTVL.

To note about this clonotype: An end of the junction does not agree with germline; a read error may underlie this. The chain is built from TRBV19 and TRBJ1-2, with TRBD1 matching over 7 bases. The CDR3 totals 14 residues. Looked up from germline, CDR1 is LNHDA and CDR2 is SQIVND (reference sequence). CDR3 sequence reads: CASSKPGQIYGYAF. The CDR3 DNA follows: TGTGCTAGTAGTAAGCCGGGACAGATATATGGCTACGCCTTC.

A word on this clonotype: Relative to the germline gene, one junction end is altered; a read error may explain this. The chain recombines TRBV10-2 with TRBJ2-3; D is perhaps TRBD2 (5 bases). The length of the CDR3 is 13 residues. Germline assignment: CDR1 WSHSY and CDR2 SAAADI. DNA for the CDR3: TGCGCCGGCAAAAGGGCTAGCACAGATACGCGGTATTTT. The encoded protein is CAGKRASTDTRYF.

This clonotype was picked up many times. J is TRBJ2-6 and V is TRBV6-5, with 7 bases identical to TRBD1. Germline CDR1 reads MNHEY; CDR2 reads SVGAGI. The length of the CDR3 is 16 residues. The junction had 6 bases not matched to a gene; V was cut back by 6 bases and J by 1 base. CDR3 sequence reads: CASSRQGRSGANVLTF. The DNA of the CDR3 is TGTGCCAGCAGCAGACAGGGTCGTTCTGGGGCCAACGTCCTGACTTTC.

In this sample, this clonotype turned up many times. The chain uses TRBV6-2 or TRBV6-3 and TRBJ2-3; no firm D call. Germline V gene lookup returns CDR1 MNHEY and CDR2 SVGEGT. V was clipped by 6 bases and J by 1 base, with 11 bases between them. The CDR3 has 14 residues. CDR3 nucleotide sequence: TGTGCCAGCAGCCAACCGGGTGGCACAGATACGCAGTATTTT. This encodes CASSQPGGTDTQYF.

The sample holds many counts of this clonotype. V and J are TRBV12-3 or TRBV12-4 and TRBJ2-2; D call uncertain. The CDR3 is 14 residues long. The V gene lost 4 bases and the J gene lost 8 bases, with 14 bases spanning the gap. CDR3 coding DNA: TGTGCCAGCAGTTCCATCGTCCCGCGAGGGGAGCTGTTTTTT. Translated, it gives CASSSIVPRGELFF.